The rows below give T cell receptor beta chains drawn from one sample of a study of T cells in Graves' hyperthyroidism and ophthalmopathy. MiXCR, applied by TCRdb to the multiplex PCR reads, yields one record per CDR3 protein. The data contain 600,000 or so distinct CDR3 sequences, under 60% of them singletons. Input material: peripheral blood or thyroid tissue (not recorded which). Receptor source: a woman under 30 with Graves' hyperthyroidism. Each CDR3 is given with its conserved first and last residue. The D gene is left open where the match is weak. Clone size is stated in some rows and not others, as once, few, many or a class when expanded.

clone size	V gene	J gene	D gene	CDR3 protein	CDR3 DNA
-	TRBV9	TRBJ1-4	TRBD1	CASSVDGTGEEKLFF	TGTGCCAGCAGCGTAGATGGGACAGGGGAAGAAAAACTGTTTTTT
-	TRBV7-2	TRBJ1-5	-	CASSLGAQHF	TGTGCCAGCAGCTTAGGGGCCCAGCATTTT
many	TRBV20-1	TRBJ1-5	TRBD1	CSARNADRAVKQPQHF	TGCAGTGCTAGAAACGCGGACAGGGCCGTCAAGCAGCCCCAGCATTTT
-	TRBV6-5	TRBJ2-5	-	CASSYAHLSGTQYF	TGTGCCAGCAGTTACGCACACCTCAGCGGGACCCAGTACTTC
few	TRBV7-3	TRBJ2-7	TRBD1	CASSQVTGGDEQYF	TGTGCCAGCAGCCAAGTAACAGGGGGCGATGAGCAGTACTTC
-	TRBV7-2	TRBJ2-5	-	CASSWGPETQYF	TGTGCCAGCAGCTGGGGGCCGGAGACCCAGTACTTC
many	TRBV7-2	TRBJ1-6	-	CASSLTGTSSPLHF	TGTGCCAGCAGCTTAACAGGGACCAGTTCACCCCTCCACTTT
many	TRBV10-3	TRBJ1-4	TRBD1	CAISLTGTGDEKLFF	TGTGCCATCAGCCTTACCGGGACAGGGGATGAAAAACTGTTTTTT
-	TRBV24-1	TRBJ2-5	-	CASSSTTPQETQYF	TGTGCCAGCTCCAGCACGACACCCCAAGAGACCCAGTACTTC
-	TRBV5-4	TRBJ2-7	TRBD1	CASSVRALDRSYEQYF	TGTGCCAGCAGCGTGAGAGCACTGGACAGGAGCTACGAGCAGTACTTC
few	TRBV7-3	TRBJ2-7	-	CASSLQAAYEQYF	TGTGCCAGCAGCTTACAGGCTGCCTACGAGCAGTACTTC
-	TRBV10-3	TRBJ1-6	-	CAISEAGTSPLHF	TGTGCCATCAGTGAGGCCGGGACTTCACCCCTCCACTTT
many	TRBV15	TRBJ1-2	-	CATSPDRISGYTF	TGTGCCACCAGTCCAGACAGGATCTCTGGCTACACCTTC
few	TRBV29-1	TRBJ2-5	-	CSDTSRVGNQPQYF	TGCAGCGACACCTCGCGGGTCGGGAATCAGCCCCAGTACTTC
-	TRBV29-1	TRBJ2-2	TRBD1	CSVESDRGPGELFF	TGCAGCGTTGAGTCCGACAGGGGGCCCGGGGAGCTGTTTTTT
few	TRBV5-6	TRBJ1-3	-	CASSLWGSTSGNTIYF	TGTGCCAGCAGCTTGTGGGGGAGCACCTCTGGAAACACCATATATTTT
once	TRBV25-1	TRBJ1-2	-	CASSHLFRDGQRRGYTF	TGTGCCAGCAGCCACTTATTCCGGGACGGGCAACGCAGGGGCTACACCTTC
-	TRBV6-4	TRBJ2-7	TRBD2	CASTVTSGSYEQYF	TGTGCCAGCACCGTGACTAGCGGGAGCTACGAGCAGTACTTC
-	TRBV7-9	TRBJ2-5	TRBD2	CASSYPSGGQETQYF	TGTGCCAGCAGCTATCCTAGCGGGGGCCAAGAGACCCAGTACTTC
-	TRBV2	TRBJ1-3	TRBD1	CASRGGQRRNTIYF	TGTGCCAGCAGAGGGGGACAGCGGAGAAACACCATATATTTT
-	TRBV2	TRBJ1-2	-	CASRTDRKANYGYTF	TGTGCCAGCAGAACCGACAGGAAAGCTAACTATGGCTACACCTTC
-	TRBV19	TRBJ1-2	TRBD1	CASSINRGLEGYTF	TGTGCCAGTAGTATAAACAGGGGGCTAGAGGGCTACACCTTC
few	TRBV7-6	TRBJ2-7	-	CASSLYAYEQYF	TGTGCCAGCAGCTTGTACGCCTACGAGCAGTACTTC
many	TRBV25-1	TRBJ1-5	-	CASSDGETNSNQPQHF	TGTGCCAGCAGTGATGGGGAGACAAATAGCAATCAGCCCCAGCATTTT
many	TRBV19	TRBJ1-5	-	CASRHGVSNQPQHF	TGTGCCAGTAGGCATGGGGTTAGCAATCAGCCCCAGCATTTT
-	TRBV20-1	TRBJ1-3	TRBD1	CSAVDRASGNTIYF	TGCAGTGCAGTGGACAGGGCCTCTGGAAACACCATATATTTT
-	TRBV7-9	TRBJ2-7	-	CASSSPASVGTVGYEQYF	TGTGCCAGCAGCTCACCAGCTAGCGTGGGGACAGTGGGCTACGAGCAGTACTTC
-	TRBV7-9	TRBJ1-1	-	CASSHPGWTGRNTEAFF	TGTGCCAGCAGCCACCCAGGGTGGACTGGCCGAAACACTGAAGCTTTCTTT
few	TRBV10-1	TRBJ2-7	TRBD2	CANRGASGSSYEQYF	TGCGCCAACCGGGGGGCTAGCGGGAGTTCCTACGAGCAGTACTTC
-	TRBV2	TRBJ1-2	TRBD1	CASRPRTGGIYGYTF	TGTGCCAGCAGACCTAGGACAGGGGGCATCTATGGCTACACCTTC
few	TRBV5-1	TRBJ1-3	-	CASSSGGGSGNTIYF	TGCGCCAGCAGCTCAGGAGGGGGATCGGGAAACACCATATATTTT
few	TRBV7-8	TRBJ1-1	-	CASSRGRVDTEAFF	TGTGCCAGCAGCCGCGGCAGGGTAGACACTGAAGCTTTCTTT
-	TRBV20-1	TRBJ1-1	-	CSAGQGRGNTEAFF	TGCAGTGCTGGGCAAGGGAGGGGGAACACTGAAGCTTTCTTT
few	TRBV19	TRBJ1-2	TRBD1	CATGTGDGYTF	TGTGCCACCGGGACAGGGGACGGCTACACCTTC
few	TRBV5-1	TRBJ2-2	TRBD2	CASSVSGRMNTGELFF	TGCGCCAGCAGCGTGAGCGGGAGGATGAACACCGGGGAGCTGTTTTTT